The sequence of this TCR beta chain was determined in a study of blood T cell repertoires in COVID-19 (dated by TCRdb to about 2020). In the study overall: Collaborator samples came from the United States, Italy and Spain and covered acute and convalescent phases of COVID-19. The repertoires were made available in a free public database intended to serve as a resource for research on the immune response to SARS-CoV-2. The samples were drawn from two sources: the first 160 participants of the ongoing ImmuneRACE study, and 1,000 to 1,500 subjects contributed by 6 global collaborators. A de-identified subject ID, COVID-19 status, age in years and sex were almost always included in the sample metadata. Where available, HLA class I and class II types were taken from metadata supplied by the sample provider and were not determined by assay-based typing. The dataset comprised deeply sampled blood TCRbeta repertoires from subjects exposed to, actively infected with, or recovered from COVID-19. The prospective study material was composed of cDNA or gDNA derived from T cells, B-cell-depleted T cells, or PBMCs. What the study reported, not specific to this receptor: The quantity of clinical and demographic metadata differed by source and by participant and was supplied without curation.

The immunoSEQ Assay, a bias-controlled multiplex PCR, was used to amplify TCRbeta CDR3 regions from genomic DNA. In the paper's pipeline: The number of nucleated cells in each sample was estimated by amplification of reference gene primers within the assay. To quantify the absolute abundance of each unique TCRbeta CDR3 rearrangement, sequence reads were collapsed and filtered. For each sample, productive Simpson clonality was calculated as the square root of Simpson's diversity index over productive rearrangements. TCRdb took over this immuneACCESS table, retaining in-frame rearrangements with V and J assigned. Such tables are incomplete; in checked studies, under half of the missing clones stem from an unresolved V gene, and the remainder is unexplained. V and J calls and clone size come straight from that table; D and trimming were deduced from the DNA. In all, the sample holds about 55,000 clones, and less than 85% of those were seen once. More than 11% of the sample is held by the ten biggest clonotypes.

Collaborating institutions collected whole blood in K2EDTA tubes following their own protocols. For TCRbeta analysis, collaborators shipped samples as frozen whole blood, isolated PBMCs, or DNA extracted from either of those sample types. A word on this clone: The clone's antigen remains unknown. No per-base quality is available; no much larger clone lies one base away.

Taken from the germline V gene, the CDR1 and CDR2 loops are SQVTM and ANQGSEA. The CDR3 contains 15 residues, cysteine and phenylalanine counted. Solely the CDR3 DNA is kept, with 45 bases framed from the first base. Cut back by 4 bases and 4 bases, the V and J ends lie 19 bases apart. The chain links TRBV29-1 with TRBJ1-2; the D gene is not confidently resolved. Sequencing was performed on peripheral blood. The origin of this receptor is a woman in her seventies with acute or convalescent COVID-19. The CDR3 is CSVGRESNAFYGYTF. The DNA reads TGCAGCGTTGGCCGGGAGTCTAACGCCTTCTATGGCTACACCTTC. Outside the CDR3, residues come from the reference TRBV29-1 and TRBJ1-2 proteins, so the full variable domain is: SAVISQKPSRDICQRGTSLTIQCQVDSQVTMMFWYRQQPGQSLTLIATANQGSEATYESGFVIDKFPISRPNLTFSTLTVSNMSPEDSSIYLCSVGRESNAFYGYTFGSGTRLTVV.